The clone carrying this TCR beta chain has at least ten counts. Its antigen is unknown. Each CDR3 protein is one row after TCRdb ran MiXCR on the 5' RACE reads. In the table there are roughly 90,000 distinct CDR3 sequences, about 9% of which are singletons. The data originate from a study of CD8 T cells in ankylosing spondylitis. General study findings and limits: It appeared that ankylosing spondylitis blood was characterized by a TCR beta motif of fewer than 10 highly homologous variants.

V shed 3 bases and J shed 3 bases, with 8 bases lying between them. Germline V CDR1 and CDR2: SGHDT, YYEEEE. The CDR3 has 13 amino acids. This clonotype was sampled from a male donor with ankylosing spondylitis. The source material was blood, either unsorted or a sorted T cell fraction (not recorded which). The chain is built from TRBV5-6 and TRBJ2-3; maybe TRBD2 (6 bases). CDR3 sequence reads: CASSYGTTDTQYF. The CDR3 DNA sequence: TGTGCCAGCAGCTACGGGACTACAGATACGCAGTATTTT.